The 9 T cell receptor beta chains below all came from one sample that was sequenced in a study of cytomegalovirus exposure and HLA in healthy donors. Profiled with immunoSEQ multiplex PCR; TCRdb holds only in-frame clones, not every one. The sample carries under 200,000 clones, approximately 87% recorded once. Specimen: PBMCs. The source of these receptors is a woman younger than 45 in good health and CMV-seronegative.

The chain uses TRBV18 and TRBJ1-5, with TRBD1 identical over 7 bases. Germline V CDR1 and CDR2: KGHSH, LQKENI. V was clipped by 3 bases and J by 6 bases; unmatched bases: 5. The CDR3 covers 14 residues. CDR3 sequence (DNA): TGTGCCAGCTCACCCGACAGGGTCGCTCAGCCCCAGCATTTT. Encoded protein: CASSPDRVAQPQHF.

The V gene is TRBV7-3, the J gene TRBJ2-7, with D unclear. The germline V and J ends were trimmed by 5 bases and 4 bases, with 12 bases remaining between them. Germline V CDR1 and CDR2: SGHTA, FQGTGA. The CDR3 is 13 amino acids. The CDR3 reads CASSPGRGYEQYF. DNA for the CDR3: TGTGCCAGCAGCCCAGGAAGAGGTTACGAGCAGTACTTC.

The rearrangement links TRBV4-3 to TRBJ1-4; D may be TRBD1 (6 bases). The germline gives CDR1 LGHNA, CDR2 YSLEER. Trimming shortened V by 6 bases and J by 3 bases, and 14 bases separated the two germline ends. The CDR3 covers 15 residues. CDR3 loop: CASRPQGTSNEKLFF. DNA for the CDR3: TGCGCCAGCAGACCTCAGGGGACTTCTAATGAAAAACTGTTTTTT.

The chain uses TRBV19 and TRBJ2-7; 7 bases are shared with TRBD1. Per germline, CDR1 LNHDA and CDR2 SQIVND (reference sequence). Trimming cost V 6 bases and J 0 bases; bases outside gene matches: 5. The length of the CDR3 is 14 residues. CDR3: CASSPDRSSYEQYF. The DNA of the CDR3 is TGTGCCAGTAGCCCGGACAGGAGCTCCTACGAGCAGTACTTC.

J is TRBJ1-1 and V is TRBV28; D unresolved. The CDR3 spans 13 residues. CDR1 is MDHEN and CDR2 is SYDVKM in the germline V gene. Trimming pared 7 bases from V and 0 bases from J, leaving 9 bases between. The CDR3 sequence is CASTTGMNTEAFF. Written as DNA, the CDR3 is TGTGCCAGCACGACCGGGATGAACACTGAAGCTTTCTTT.

This sequence joins TRBV15 and TRBJ1-2; 7 bases are a match to TRBD1. The CDR3 runs 15 residues. The germline V gene has CDR1 LNHNV and CDR2 YYDKDF (reference sequence). With 6 bases clipped from V and 2 bases from J, the junction kept 9 bases outside the gene matches. CDR3 nucleotides: TGTGCCACCAGTAGGGTAGCAGGGGGGAACTATGGCTACACCTTC. This sequence encodes CATSRVAGGNYGYTF.

The chain carries TRBV7-2 and TRBJ1-1; 8 bases are shared with TRBD1. This CDR3 contains 14 residues. Germline CDR1 SGHTA, CDR2 FQGNSA. V was clipped by 3 bases and J by 4 bases; unmatched bases: 4. The DNA of the CDR3 is TGTGCCAGCAGCTTGCGTGGACAGGGCACTGAAGCTTTCTTT. It specifies CASSLRGQGTEAFF.

V usage is TRBV5-1 and J usage is TRBJ2-7; the D is unclear. V gave up 1 base and J gave up 0 bases, with 8 bases separating them. The V gene's germline CDR1 is SGHRS and CDR2 YFSETQ. The CDR3 sequence is 14 residues long. The CDR3 loop reads CASSLTSSSYEQYF. The DNA of the CDR3 is TGCGCCAGCAGCTTGACCAGCTCCTCCTACGAGCAGTACTTC.

V is TRBV19 and J is TRBJ2-6, with unresolved D. The length of the CDR3 is 13 residues. Trimming removed 6 bases at V and 0 bases at J, with 3 bases between. Germline V gene lookup returns CDR1 LNHDA and CDR2 SQIVND (reference sequence). The CDR3 coding sequence is TGTGCCAGTAGATCCTCTGGGGCCAACGTCCTGACTTTC. Its translation: CASRSSGANVLTF. The entire variable domain, with the rest obtained from reference TRBV19 and TRBJ2-6, is as follows: DGGITQSPKYLFRKEGQNVTLSCEQNLNHDAMYWYRQDPGQGLRLIYYSQIVNDFQKGDIAEGYSVSREKKESFPLTVTSAQKNPTAFYLCASRSSGANVLTFGAGSRLTVL.